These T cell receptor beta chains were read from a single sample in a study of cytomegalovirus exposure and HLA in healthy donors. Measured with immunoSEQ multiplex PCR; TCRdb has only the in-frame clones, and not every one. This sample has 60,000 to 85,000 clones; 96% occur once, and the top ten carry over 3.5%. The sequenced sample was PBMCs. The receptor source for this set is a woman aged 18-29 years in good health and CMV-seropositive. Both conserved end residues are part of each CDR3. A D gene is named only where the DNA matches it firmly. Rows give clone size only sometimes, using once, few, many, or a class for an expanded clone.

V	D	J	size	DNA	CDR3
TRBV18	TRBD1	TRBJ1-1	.	TGTGCCAGCTCACCGGGGACAGCAGCGGCTTTCTTT	CASSPGTAAAFF
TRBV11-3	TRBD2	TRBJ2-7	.	TGTGCCAGCAGCGCTACTAGCGGGCAACCCTACGAGCAGTACTTC	CASSATSGQPYEQYF
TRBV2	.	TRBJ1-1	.	TGTGCCAGCACTCTACTACCCTGGGAGGATGAGGGCACTGAAGCTTTCTTT	CASTLLPWEDEGTEAFF
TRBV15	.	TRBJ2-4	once	TGTGCCACCAGCAGAGATGATTTAGGGGGAAAAGGGGAAAACATTCAGTACTTC	CATSRDDLGGKGENIQYF
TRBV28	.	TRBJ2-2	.	TGTGCCAGCACGTCCACGAGGGTCGGCACCGGGGAGCTGTTTTTT	CASTSTRVGTGELFF
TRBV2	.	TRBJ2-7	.	TGTGCCAGCAGACAACAGGGATCAAGTCACTACGAGCAGTACTTC	CASRQQGSSHYEQYF
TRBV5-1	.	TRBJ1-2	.	TGCGCCAGCAGCCGAAGAGGCGGTGGCTACACCTTC	CASSRRGGGYTF
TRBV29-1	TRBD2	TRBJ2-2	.	TGCAGCGCAGCGGGAGAGAGGATTACCGGGGAGCTGTTTTTT	CSAAGERITGELFF
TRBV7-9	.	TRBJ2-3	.	TGTGCCAGCAGGCGGGACCGCACAGATACGCAGTATTTT	CASRRDRTDTQYF
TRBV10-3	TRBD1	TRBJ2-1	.	TGTGCCATCAGTGGGACAGGGGGGTACAATGAGCAGTTCTTC	CAISGTGGYNEQFF
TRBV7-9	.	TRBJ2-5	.	TGTGCCAGCAGCCCTTTTAGCGGTCAAGAGACCCAGTACTTC	CASSPFSGQETQYF
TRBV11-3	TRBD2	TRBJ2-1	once	TGTGCCAGCAGCTTAGATCTAGCGGGAGGGATCAATGAGCAGTTCTTC	CASSLDLAGGINEQFF
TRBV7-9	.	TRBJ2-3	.	TGTGCCAGCAGCTCATTCCTAGCGATAGATACGCAGTATTTT	CASSSFLAIDTQYF
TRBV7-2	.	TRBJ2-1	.	TGTGCCAGCAGCCTGATACAGGGAAGGGAGTTCTTC	CASSLIQGREFF
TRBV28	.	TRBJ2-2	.	TGTGCCAGCAGTCCTAGCGCGGCGGGCACCGGGGAGCTGTTTTTT	CASSPSAAGTGELFF
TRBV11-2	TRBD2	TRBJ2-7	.	TGTGCCAGCAGCTTAGGCTCGGGAGGATCCCACGAGCAGTACTTC	CASSLGSGGSHEQYF
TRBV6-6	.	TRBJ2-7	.	TGTGCCAGCACCCTTAGTAGCGGCTACGAGCAGTACTTC	CASTLSSGYEQYF
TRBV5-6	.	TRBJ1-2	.	TGTGCCAGCAGCTTGGATGGGACACAGGCCGCCTATGGCTACACCTTC	CASSLDGTQAAYGYTF
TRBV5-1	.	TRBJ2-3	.	TGCGCCAGCAGCTTGGACAGTGTTAGCACAGATACGCAGTATTTT	CASSLDSVSTDTQYF
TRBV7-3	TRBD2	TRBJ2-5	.	TGTGCCAGCAGCTTAGTGGGGAGGACTAGCGGAGAGACCCAGTACTTC	CASSLVGRTSGETQYF
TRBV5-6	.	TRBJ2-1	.	TGTGCCAGCAGCCAGGCCTTGGCCAATGAGCAGTTCTTC	CASSQALANEQFF
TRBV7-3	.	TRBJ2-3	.	TGTGCCAGCAGCTTTGATTCCGGGAGCACAGATACGCAGTATTTT	CASSFDSGSTDTQYF
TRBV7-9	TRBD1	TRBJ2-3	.	TGTGCCAGCAGCGAGGGACAGGGTGGTACGCAGTATTTT	CASSEGQGGTQYF
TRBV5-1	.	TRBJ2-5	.	TGCGCCAGCAGCTCCCGACACGTAGAGACCCAGTACTTC	CASSSRHVETQYF
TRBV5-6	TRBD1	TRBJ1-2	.	TGTGCCAGCAGCGGTGACAGGGGGCAGGGCTACACCTTC	CASSGDRGQGYTF
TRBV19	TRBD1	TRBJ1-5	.	TGTGCCAGTAGTCTAGCAGGACAGGCAAGCCAGCCCCAGCATTTT	CASSLAGQASQPQHF
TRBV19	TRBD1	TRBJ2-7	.	TGTGCCAGTAGTATAGATCGATCGACAGGGGGAGAGCAGTACTTC	CASSIDRSTGGEQYF
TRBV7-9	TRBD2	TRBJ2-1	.	TGTGCCAGCACCGGGACTAGCGGGATCAATGAGCAGTTCTTC	CASTGTSGINEQFF
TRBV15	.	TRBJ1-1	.	TGTGCCACCCATTCTCCGGGTAGTACTGAAGCTTTCTTT	CATHSPGSTEAFF
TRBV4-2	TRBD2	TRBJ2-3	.	TGTGCCAGCAGCGCTAGCGGAGATACGCAGTATTTT	CASSASGDTQYF
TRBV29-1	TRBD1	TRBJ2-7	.	TGCAGCGCAAACACGGGACAGGGGAGAATGAACGAGCAGTACTTC	CSANTGQGRMNEQYF
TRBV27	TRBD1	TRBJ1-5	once	TGTGCCAGCAGTGCCCCGGGACAGGGGAGTCAGCCCCAGCATTTT	CASSAPGQGSQPQHF
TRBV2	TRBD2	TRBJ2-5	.	TGTGCCAGCAGTGAAGGGGGGACTATACTTTCCCCAGAGACCCAGTACTTC	CASSEGGTILSPETQYF
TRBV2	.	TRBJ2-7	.	TGTGCCAGCAGTGACGGCGCGGGAACCTACGAGCAGTACTTC	CASSDGAGTYEQYF
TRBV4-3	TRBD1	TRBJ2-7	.	TGCGCCAGCAGCCAGGGATACAGGGGAGACTACGAGCAGTACTTC	CASSQGYRGDYEQYF
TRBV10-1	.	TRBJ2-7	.	TGCGCCAGCAGCCAGGAGCAGGGCACCTACGAGCAGTACTTC	CASSQEQGTYEQYF
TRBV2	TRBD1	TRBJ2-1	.	TGTGCCAGCAGTGGACAGGGATTCGGTGAGCAGTTCTTC	CASSGQGFGEQFF
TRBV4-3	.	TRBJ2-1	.	TGCGCCAGCAGCCAAGATAAGGTCAGGGGTCGAGTTGAGCAGTTCTTC	CASSQDKVRGRVEQFF
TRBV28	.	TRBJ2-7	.	TGTGCCAGCACAGGGGTCTACGAGCAGTACTTC	CASTGVYEQYF
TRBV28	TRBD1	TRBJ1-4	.	TGTGCCAGCAGTTACGGGGGGACAGGGTTTAATGAAAAACTGTTTTTT	CASSYGGTGFNEKLFF
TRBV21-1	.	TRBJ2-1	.	TGTGCCAGCAGCATCCGGCGGGGTGTGGAGGACAATGAGCAGTTCTTC	CASSIRRGVEDNEQFF
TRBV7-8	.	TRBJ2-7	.	TGTGCCAGCAGCCGCAGGGACGAGCAGTACTTC	CASSRRDEQYF
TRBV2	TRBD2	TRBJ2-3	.	TGTGCCAGCACTCCCGGGGGGGATACGCAGTATTTT	CASTPGGDTQYF
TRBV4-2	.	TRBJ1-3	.	TGTGCCAGCAGCCTAGACAATGCTGGAAACACCATATATTTT	CASSLDNAGNTIYF